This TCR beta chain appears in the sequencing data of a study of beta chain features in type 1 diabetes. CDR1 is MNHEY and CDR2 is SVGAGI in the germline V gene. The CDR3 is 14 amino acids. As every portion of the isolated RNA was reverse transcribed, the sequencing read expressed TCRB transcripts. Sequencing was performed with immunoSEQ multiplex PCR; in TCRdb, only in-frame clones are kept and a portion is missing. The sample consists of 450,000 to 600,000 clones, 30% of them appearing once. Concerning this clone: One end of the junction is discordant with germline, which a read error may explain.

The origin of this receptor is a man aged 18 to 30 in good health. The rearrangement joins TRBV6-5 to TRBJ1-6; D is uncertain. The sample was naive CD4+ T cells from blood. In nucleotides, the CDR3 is TGTGCCATCAGTGAACGAGGGTCGGATTCACCCCTCCACTTT. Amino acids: CAISERGSDSPLHF.